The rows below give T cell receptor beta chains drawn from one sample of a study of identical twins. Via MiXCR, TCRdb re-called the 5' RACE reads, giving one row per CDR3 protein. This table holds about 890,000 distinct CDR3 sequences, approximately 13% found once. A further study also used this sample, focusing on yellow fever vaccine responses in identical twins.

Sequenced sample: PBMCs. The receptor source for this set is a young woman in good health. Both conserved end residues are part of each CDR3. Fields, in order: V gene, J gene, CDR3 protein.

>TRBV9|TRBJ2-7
CASSVAAGTTYEQYF
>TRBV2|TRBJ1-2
CASSWGQGSSFGYTF
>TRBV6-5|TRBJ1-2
CASSSPGTGRVGGYTF
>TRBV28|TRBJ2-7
CASSPLLGTSGIGEQYF
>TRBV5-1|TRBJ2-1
CASSPEINEQFF
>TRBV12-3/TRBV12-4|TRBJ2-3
CASNWGQGTDTQYF
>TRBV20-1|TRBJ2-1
CSARVGNTNNEQFF
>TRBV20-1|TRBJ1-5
CSARDYEVMIHGNQPQHF
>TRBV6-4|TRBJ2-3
CASSDVPGQGSGYTDTQYF
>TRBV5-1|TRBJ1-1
CASSLSEQHNTEAFF
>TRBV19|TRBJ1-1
CASTKGRGTGAFF
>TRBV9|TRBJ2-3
CASSGGVTSGTSTDTQYF
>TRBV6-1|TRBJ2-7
CASRMGQGYEQYF
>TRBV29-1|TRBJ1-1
CSVHRQGVAEAFF
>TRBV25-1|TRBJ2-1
CASSEVAGDYNEQFF
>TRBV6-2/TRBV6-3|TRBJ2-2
CASGRGLALAGELFF
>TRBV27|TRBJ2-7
CASGTSGYEQYF
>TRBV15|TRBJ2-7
CATSPRPGPTWEQYF
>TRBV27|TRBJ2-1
CASSPTGTAVDEQFF
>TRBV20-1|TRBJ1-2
CSARDGGRDYGYTF
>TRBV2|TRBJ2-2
CASLTATGELFF
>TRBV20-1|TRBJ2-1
CSVEQGIQGEQFF
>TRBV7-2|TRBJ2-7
CASSLVSGGPYEQYF
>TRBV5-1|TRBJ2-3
CASSLGTGDSRVDTQYF
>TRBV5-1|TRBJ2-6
CASSSPGRVLVSGANVLTF
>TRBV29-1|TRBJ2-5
CSVRRGYQETQYF
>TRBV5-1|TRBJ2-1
CASSKRDQSFSYNEQFF
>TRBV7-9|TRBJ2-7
CASSPHLRSYEQYF
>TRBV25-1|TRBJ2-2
CASRKGQGDNTGELFF
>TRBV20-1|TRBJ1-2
CSATLTAYGYTF
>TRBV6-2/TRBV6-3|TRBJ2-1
CASSYRRTVSGDEQFF
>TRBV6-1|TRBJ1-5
CASSPTGASSNQPQHF
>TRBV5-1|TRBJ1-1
CASSTYRGRAEAFF
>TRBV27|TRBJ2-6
CASSPDPSSGANVLTF
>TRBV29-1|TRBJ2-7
CSVMGLVNSYEQYF
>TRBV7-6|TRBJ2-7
CASSLGSRTDLGEQYF
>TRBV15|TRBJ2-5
CATSRRTSGRETQYF
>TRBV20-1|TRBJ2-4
CSARPSWFETPSKNIQYF
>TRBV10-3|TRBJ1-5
CAISVESGQPQHF
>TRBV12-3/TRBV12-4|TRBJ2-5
CASSAPEGLYF
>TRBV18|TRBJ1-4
CASSEGSLEKLFF
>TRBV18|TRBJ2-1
CASSPPGLNSYNEQFF
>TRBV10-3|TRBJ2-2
CAISDTGYTGELFF
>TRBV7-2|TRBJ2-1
CASSLRRESYNEQFF
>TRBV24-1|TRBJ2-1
CATSEDSLSYNEQFF
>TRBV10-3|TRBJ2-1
CAISDSILGQGAAEQFF
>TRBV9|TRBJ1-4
CASSPDPTSRSEKLFF
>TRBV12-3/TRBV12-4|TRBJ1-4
CASSLVEKLFF
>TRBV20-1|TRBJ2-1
CSARALSGGGYNEQFF
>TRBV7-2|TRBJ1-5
CASSLGPSSNQPQHF
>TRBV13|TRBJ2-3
CASSLSPGGAGADTQYF
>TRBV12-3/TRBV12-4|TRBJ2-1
CASSLADPSYNEQFF
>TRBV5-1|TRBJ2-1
CASRPRQGDEQFF
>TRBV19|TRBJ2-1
CASSIIAGGLGNEQFF
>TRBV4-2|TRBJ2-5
CASSPETGRGGETQYF
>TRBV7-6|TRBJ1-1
CASNRDKGGRLNMNTEAFF
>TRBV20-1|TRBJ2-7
CSATGQATYEQYF
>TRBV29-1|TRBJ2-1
CSVEGGPRSYNEQFF